This T cell receptor beta chain appears in the sequencing data of a study of T cell responses to AZD1222 COVID-19 vaccine. TCRdb's copy holds only in-frame clones and misses some; the assay was immunoSEQ multiplex PCR. The top ten hold 9.4% of the sample, which has around 100,000 clones, about 80% seen once. The CDR3 sequence is 13 residues long. The germline gives CDR1 LNHDA, CDR2 SQIVND (reference sequence). V was shortened by 6 bases and J by 4 bases, with 10 bases between the two germline ends. Study results and caveats: Clonal diversity was possibly underestimated, and white British individuals and females predominated among donors. When two AZD1222 doses had been given, Spike-specific TCR breadth and depth rose.

The sample holds a few counts of this clone. The antigen is undetermined. The chain employs TRBV19 and TRBJ1-5, with D unresolved. The sequences come from peripheral blood, collected on day 0 of AZD1222 vaccination. The receptor comes from an adult in good health. The CDR3: CASSGGLNQPQHF. The CDR3 bases are TGTGCCAGTAGCGGAGGGCTTAATCAGCCCCAGCATTTT.